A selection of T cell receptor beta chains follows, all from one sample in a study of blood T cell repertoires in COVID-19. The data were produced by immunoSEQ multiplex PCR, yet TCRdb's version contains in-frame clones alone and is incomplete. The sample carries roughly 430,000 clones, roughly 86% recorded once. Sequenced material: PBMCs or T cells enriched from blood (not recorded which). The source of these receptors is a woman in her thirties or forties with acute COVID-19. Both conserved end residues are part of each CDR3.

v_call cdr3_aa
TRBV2 CASTGIFNYGYTF
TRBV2 CASSESNRRGTEAFF
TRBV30 CAWTRTGGRGGLPQHF
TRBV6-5 CATRGGAENTEAFF
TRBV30 CAWDRATYNEQFF
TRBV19 CASSALQGLAFF
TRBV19 CASSIDRTGAEQYF
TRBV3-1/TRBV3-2 CASSQGFGEKLFF
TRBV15 CATSRDGEETQYF
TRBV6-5 CASLGRGELFF
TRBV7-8 CASSLVQGGYGYTF
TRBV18 CASSPLSRGTGELFF
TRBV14 CASSQYLENSPLHF
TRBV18 CASSPRTPNTEAFF
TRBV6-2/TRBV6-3 CASSYQGINQPQHF
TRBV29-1 CSVEDQGGKETQYF
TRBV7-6 CASSLGSPSGIETQYF
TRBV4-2 CASSQGTGGYGYTF
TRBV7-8 CASSSRRGDPYGYTF
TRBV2 CASSDRQGVTNTEAFF
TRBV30 CAWSDRPLRDRAYGYTF
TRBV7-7 CASSLDSLAGGQETQYF
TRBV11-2 CASSFGRGQGASPQHF
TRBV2 CASSLTELRSNQPQHF
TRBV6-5 CASRRGQNTEAFF
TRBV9 CASSERDRGGTDTQYF
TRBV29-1 CSIRGGSGNTIYF
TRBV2 CASRGFAGYTF
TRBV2 CASRVSAGVRAPLHF
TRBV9 CASSVDISGAGETQYF
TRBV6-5 CASSYSGQGNYGYTF
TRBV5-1 CASSPTGRTGGYGYTF
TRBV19 CASSLTGNTDTQYF
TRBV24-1 CATSEAGRETQYF
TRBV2 CASSGLAGATQYF
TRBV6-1 CASSEVHLAGGRNEQFF
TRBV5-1 CASSLLSGHNSPLHF
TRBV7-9 CASSLDGEGRITGELFF
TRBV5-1 CASSPLETYGYTF
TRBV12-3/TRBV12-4 CASSPREWEKLFF
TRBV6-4 CASSISGGSYNEQFF
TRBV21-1 CASSMPSHHLDHQPQHF
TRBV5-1 CASSSPTETQFF
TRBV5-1 CASSVGTYASVRAEAFF
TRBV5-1 CASSTTGQYEQYF
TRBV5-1 CASSLAQGNTIYF
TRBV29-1 CSAMTNTEAFF
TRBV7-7 CASSSRRPGTSSPGTQYF
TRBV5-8 CASSPGVGVSNQPQHF
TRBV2 CASLGAPNTEAFF
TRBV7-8 CASSLGVLDTTQQYF
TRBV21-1 CASSTRDRVYEQYF
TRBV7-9 CASRAGQGAKEGYTF
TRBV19 CASSIGRRHSEAFF